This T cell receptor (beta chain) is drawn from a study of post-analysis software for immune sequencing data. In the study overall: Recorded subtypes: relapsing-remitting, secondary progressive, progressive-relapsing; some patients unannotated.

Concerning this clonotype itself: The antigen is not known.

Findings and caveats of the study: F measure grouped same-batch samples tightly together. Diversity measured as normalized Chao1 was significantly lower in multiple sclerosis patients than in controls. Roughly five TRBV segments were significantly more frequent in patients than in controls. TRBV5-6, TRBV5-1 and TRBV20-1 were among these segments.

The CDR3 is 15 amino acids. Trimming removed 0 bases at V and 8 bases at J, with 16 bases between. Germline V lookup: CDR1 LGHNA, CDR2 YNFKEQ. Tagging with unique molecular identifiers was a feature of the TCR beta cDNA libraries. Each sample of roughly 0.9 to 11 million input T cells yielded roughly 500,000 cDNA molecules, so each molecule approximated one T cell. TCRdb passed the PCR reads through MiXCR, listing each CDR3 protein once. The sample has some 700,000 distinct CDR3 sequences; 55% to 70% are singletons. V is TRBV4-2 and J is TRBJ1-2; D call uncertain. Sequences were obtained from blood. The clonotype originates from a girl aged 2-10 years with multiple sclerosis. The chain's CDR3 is CASSQDTNLPGGYTF. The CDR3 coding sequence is TGTGCCAGCAGCCAAGATACGAACCTTCCGGGGGGCTACACCTTC.